The sequence of this T cell receptor beta chain was determined in a study of blood T cells in healthy people across ages. This CDR3 is built from 19 residues. Germline lookup yields CDR1 DFQATT and CDR2 SNEGSKA (reference sequence). Together with a sample-barcoded 5' primer, a J-beta primer mix was included in a second PCR lasting about 7 to 11 cycles. A single record per CDR3 protein comes from TCRdb applying MiXCR to the 5' RACE reads. The table shows about 800,000 distinct CDR3 sequences, with around 25% occurring only once. This clonotype appeared a few times. These same data were also listed under a study on T cells of mothers and their children. That study reports: A slight, non-significant increase in overlap was found for related mother-child pairs relative to unrelated pairs.

Material: blood. The chain carries TRBV20-1 and TRBJ2-5; 10 positions match TRBD2. Matching the DNA end better, TRBJ2-7 makes the J call doubtful. This clonotype was sampled from a boy between 10 and 17 years old in good health. This chain's CDR3 is CSAERSGRVAGGPRYEQYF. The DNA of the CDR3 is TGCAGTGCTGAAAGGTCCGGCCGTGTAGCGGGAGGCCCCCGATACGAGCAGTACTTC.